The next 20 T cell receptor beta chains were all read from a single sample in a study of T cells in Graves' hyperthyroidism and ophthalmopathy. From RNA transcripts, TCR beta CDR3 regions were amplified. Carried out on the TCR CDR3, a first-round RT-PCR used the HTBI primer set. TCRdb fed the multiplex PCR reads into MiXCR, producing one record per CDR3 protein. The sample comprises around 520,000 distinct CDR3 sequences, about 15% of which are singletons, and less than 20% rests with the top ten. Sequences were obtained from blood. All receptors come from a woman aged 18-29 years with Graves' hyperthyroidism.

This clonotype was seen repeatedly, ten times or more. V is TRBV10-2 and J is TRBJ1-1; TRBD1 is a possible D gene (5 bases). The germline V gene has CDR1 WSHSY and CDR2 SAAADI. V was trimmed by 7 bases and J by 3 bases, leaving 18 bases between them. This CDR3 contains 15 residues. CDR3 sequence reads: CASTRGRLDDTEAFF. For the CDR3, the DNA is TGCGCCAGCACCCGGGGCAGATTGGACGACACTGAAGCTTTCTTT.

In DNA form, the CDR3 reads TGTGCCAGTACTACGGGACTAGCGAACACCGGGGAGCTGTTTTTT. Its protein is CASTTGLANTGELFF. The V gene is TRBV19, the J gene TRBJ2-2; TRBD2 aligns across 8 bases. Trimming cost V 7 bases and J 0 bases; bases outside gene matches: 4. CDR1 and CDR2 (germline): LNHDA, SQIVND (reference sequence). The length of the CDR3 is 15 residues.

This clonotype was seen at least ten times. The J gene is TRBJ2-3, the V gene TRBV12-3 or TRBV12-4, with D uncertain. The CDR3 is 11 residues long. Trimming left V 2 bases short and J 5 bases short, with 2 bases between. CDR3 sequence reads: CASSLKDTQYF. Written as DNA, the CDR3 is TGTGCCAGCAGTTTAAAAGATACGCAGTATTTT.

The sample holds many counts of this clonotype. The CDR3 nucleotides are TGTGCCATCAGTGAGGTACGCATTGGTTCGGATAATTCACCCCTCCACTTT. Protein product: CAISEVRIGSDNSPLHF. The chain recombines TRBV10-3 with TRBJ1-6; no clear D gene. Per germline, CDR1 ENHRY and CDR2 SYGVKD. The CDR3 is made up of 17 amino acids. V was shortened by 2 bases and J by 5 bases, with 16 bases between the two germline ends.

This clonotype has a count of ten or more. The rearrangement links TRBV3-1 to TRBJ2-2, with TRBD2 identical over 10 bases. V lost 4 bases, J lost 3 bases, and 8 bases stayed unmatched. This CDR3 region has 17 residues. Per the germline V gene, CDR1 is LGHDT and CDR2 is YNNKEL (reference sequence). As DNA, the CDR3 is TGTGCCAGCAGCCTTTTTGGACTAGCGGATGACACCGGGGAGCTGTTTTTT. Its protein product is CASSLFGLADDTGELFF.

This clonotype appeared a few times. The chain recombines TRBV6-1 with TRBJ2-3, with 8 bases identical to TRBD1. The ends lost 5 bases at V and 5 bases at J; junction bases unmatched: 6. Germline lookup yields CDR1 MNHNS and CDR2 SASEGT. The CDR3 is 14 amino acids. The CDR3 nucleotides read TGTGCCAGCAGTTATCAGGGGGCAAGAGATACGCAGTATTTT. Protein: CASSYQGARDTQYF.

This clonotype appeared a few times. V and J are TRBV5-6 and TRBJ2-2; the D is unclear. The V gene lost 0 bases and the J gene lost 8 bases, with 5 bases spanning the gap. CDR1 SGHDT and CDR2 YYEEEE come from the germline V gene. This CDR3 has 12 amino acids. In DNA, the CDR3 is TGTGCCAGCAGCTTGGTAGGGGGGGAGCTGTTTTTT. Its translation is CASSLVGGELFF.

This clonotype appeared a few times. The CDR3 sequence is CASSQDIGLYTDTQYF. CDR3 nucleotides: TGTGCCAGCAGCCAAGATATCGGGCTTTACACAGATACGCAGTATTTT. V is TRBV3-1 and J is TRBJ2-3; D is uncertain. The V end was cut by 0 bases, the J end by 2 bases, with 12 bases between. The germline V gene has CDR1 LGHDT and CDR2 YNNKEL (reference sequence). The CDR3 runs 16 residues.

This clonotype was seen many times. This chain joins TRBV5-1 and TRBJ2-7; 8 nucleotides align to TRBD1. Germline V gives CDR1 SGHRS, CDR2 YFSETQ. The V and J ends lost 3 bases and 0 bases, in that order; junction bases with no gene match: 8. There are 16 residues in the CDR3. In DNA form, the CDR3 reads TGCGCCAGCAGCTCCGCCCTGGGACAGGACTCCTACGAGCAGTACTTC. Residues: CASSSALGQDSYEQYF. Variable domain in full (rest from reference TRBV5-1 and TRBJ2-7): KAGVTQTPRYLIKTRGQQVTLSCSPISGHRSVSWYQQTPGQGLQFLFEYFSETQRNKGNFPGRFSGRQFSNSRSEMNVSTLELGDSALYLCASSSALGQDSYEQYFGPGTRLTVT.

With respect to this clonotype: Compared with germline, one end of the junction differs, possibly owing to a read error. J is TRBJ2-7 and V is TRBV4-3, with D possibly matching TRBD1 (6 bases). The CDR3 totals 14 residues. Germline CDR1 is LGHNA and CDR2 is YSLEER. The CDR3 DNA reads as TGCGCCAGCAGCCTGGCCGGACAGACCTACGAGCAGCACTTC. Amino acids: CASSLAGQTYEQHF.

Details on this clonotype: This may stem from a read error, because a much larger clone lies one nucleotide away. The chain recombines TRBV12-3 or TRBV12-4 with TRBJ2-2; 7 nucleotides match TRBD2. This CDR3 is built from 17 residues. Losses at the gene ends were 6 bases for V and 4 bases for J; bases not matched to a gene: 14. The CDR3 here is CASSLSVTSLFTGELFF. CDR3 sequence (DNA): TGTGCCAGCAGCCTATCCGTGACTAGCTTATTCACCGGGGAGCTGTTTTTT.

This clonotype has at least ten counts. The chain uses TRBV7-3 and TRBJ2-2, with 8 bases aligning to TRBD2. The CDR3 extends over 15 amino acids. Germline V gene sequence: CDR1 SGHTA, CDR2 FQGTGA. V lost 2 bases, J lost 7 bases, and 6 bases stayed unmatched. CDR3: CASSLGAGASGELFF. The CDR3 bases are TGTGCCAGCAGCTTAGGAGCGGGAGCCAGCGGGGAGCTGTTTTTT.

This clonotype has a handful of counts. This chain uses TRBV18 with TRBJ1-6; the D is unclear. Trimming shortened V by 4 bases and J by 7 bases, and 11 bases separated the two germline ends. Germline CDR1 reads KGHSH; CDR2 reads LQKENI. This CDR3 is built from 14 residues. Here the CDR3 DNA reads TGTGCCAGCTCACGCGTGGAAACGAATTCACCCCTCCACTTT. Its translation: CASSRVETNSPLHF.

This CDR3 reads CATSDLMGEQFF. In DNA form, the CDR3 reads TGTGCCACCAGTGATTTGATGGGTGAGCAGTTCTTC. The rearrangement joins TRBV24-1 to TRBJ2-1; D ambiguous. The germline V gene has CDR1 KGHDR and CDR2 SFDVKD. Trimming shortened V by 0 bases and J by 9 bases, and 5 bases separated the two germline ends. The CDR3 runs 12 residues.

This clonotype has ten or more counts. This chain's CDR3 is CASSGRTARAGYTF. The DNA of the CDR3 is TGTGCCAGCAGTGGGAGGACAGCCAGAGCTGGCTACACCTTC. The chain links TRBV12-3 or TRBV12-4 to TRBJ1-2, with D perhaps TRBD1 (6 bases). Trimming removed 5 bases from V and 7 bases from J, with 17 bases in between. This CDR3 region has 14 residues.

In this sample, this clonotype turned up many times. DNA of the CDR3: TGCAGCGTTGAAGAGGGACAAGCCAAAAACATTCAGTACTTC. This codes for CSVEEGQAKNIQYF. The rearrangement uses TRBV29-1 and TRBJ2-4, with D perhaps TRBD1 (6 bases). V gave up 0 bases and J gave up 0 bases, with 6 bases separating them. The CDR3 has 14 amino acids. Germline assignment: CDR1 SQVTM and CDR2 ANQGSEA.

This clonotype was detected many times. In DNA, the CDR3 is TGTGCCAGCAGTTTGAGGCCCACCGGGGAGCTGTTTTTT. This sequence encodes CASSLRPTGELFF. The chain couples TRBV2 to TRBJ2-2; D is uncertain. The V end lost 5 bases, the J end lost 4 bases, and 8 bases lay between the germline ends. This CDR3 spans 13 amino acids. Germline-derived CDR1 and CDR2 are SNHLY and FYNNEI.

In this sample, this clonotype turned up many times. The chain links TRBV10-3 to TRBJ1-1; D gene uncertain. The length of the CDR3 is 14 residues. The germline V and J ends were trimmed by 4 bases and 1 base, with 10 bases remaining between them. Germline CDR1 reads ENHRY; CDR2 reads SYGVKD. The CDR3 DNA reads as TGTGCCATCAGTGGTGACCGGGGGAACACTGAAGCTTTCTTT. Translation: CAISGDRGNTEAFF.

The chain employs TRBV7-9 and TRBJ1-1, with D perhaps matching TRBD1 (5 bases). From germline, CDR1 is SEHNR and CDR2 FQNEAQ (reference sequence). V lost 5 bases and J lost 4, with 14 bases in between. The CDR3 is 14 amino acids. The CDR3 coding sequence is TGTGCCAGCAGCCCCAGTTATGGGGGCACTGAAGCTTTCTTT. Translated, it gives CASSPSYGGTEAFF.

At least ten counts were recorded for this clonotype. This chain connects TRBV6-2 or TRBV6-3 to TRBJ2-1, with a possible D match to TRBD2 (6 bases). Trimming took off 0 bases at V and 12 bases at J, with 12 bases between the two ends. This CDR3 region has 13 residues. Germline loops: CDR1 MNHEY, CDR2 SVGEGT. CDR3 nucleotides: TGTGCCAGCAGTTACTCAGAAGTAGCGGTGCAGTTCTTC. Protein sequence: CASSYSEVAVQFF.